This T cell receptor beta chain was sequenced in a study of quantifying T cell responses using KT2 cells. Study at large: RNA was reverse transcribed with TCR alpha and beta constant-region primers.

The CDR3 extends over 14 amino acids. V was trimmed by 9 bases and J by 1 base, leaving 14 bases between them. Looked up from germline, CDR1 is SGHTA and CDR2 is FQGNSA. This clonotype was observed a handful of times. The cDNA 3' end received a ligated oligonucleotide with a UMI. First-round PCR used approximately 4 cycles and beta primers RC1.1 and RC1.2 covering TRBC1 and TRBC2. TCRdb recomputed calls from the UMI-ligation and nested PCR reads with MiXCR, one row per CDR3 protein. The sample has fewer than 45,000 distinct CDR3 sequences, 17% seen once. Sequencing used PBMCs spiked with cells of the T cell clone KT2. The chain uses TRBV7-2 and TRBJ2-3, with a possible D match to TRBD1 (5 bases). The origin of this receptor is a human donor. The CDR3 bases are TGTGCCAGTACCCAGGGCGGCCGCACAGATACGCAGTATTTT. It translates to CASTQGGRTDTQYF.